The 30 T cell receptor beta chains presented below share a single source sample, sequenced in a study of T cells after yellow fever vaccination. Using its own MiXCR run on the 5' RACE reads, TCRdb lists one record per CDR3 protein. The sample consists of hundreds of thousands of distinct CDR3 sequences, approximately 18% of them appearing once. The material sequenced was PBMCs, taken before the yellow fever booster vaccination. The receptors originated from a man aged 18 to 35 who received the YFV17D yellow fever vaccine.

The V and J genes are TRBV20-1 and TRBJ1-1; D gene ambiguous. Germline CDR1 and CDR2: DFQATT and SNEGSKA (reference sequence). V lost 3 bases and J lost 4, with 15 bases in between. The CDR3 runs 14 residues. As DNA, the CDR3 is TGCAGTGCTAGTTCTCCAACGGATGGCACTGAAGCTTTCTTT. This encodes CSASSPTDGTEAFF.

The genes are TRBV29-1 and TRBJ2-2; 8 bases agree with TRBD1. The germline V gene has CDR1 SQVTM and CDR2 ANQGSEA. The CDR3 consists of 15 residues. V gave up 2 bases and J gave up 5 bases; unmatched junction bases: 7. CDR3 nucleotides: TGCAGCGTTGAATCGGACAGGGTTGGGACCGGGGAGCTGTTTTTT. Translating gives CSVESDRVGTGELFF.

The table lists this clonotype with a few counts. The V call is TRBV7-8, the J call TRBJ1-4; D unresolved. CDR3 length: 16 amino acids. The V end lost 2 bases, the J end lost 4 bases, and 14 bases lay between the germline ends. CDR1 and CDR2 (germline): SGHVS, FQNEAQ. CDR3 sequence (DNA): TGTGCCAGCAGCTTAACCCGGTACGGCCATAATGAAAAACTGTTTTTT. This sequence encodes CASSLTRYGHNEKLFF.

V gene TRBV12-3 or TRBV12-4 combines with J gene TRBJ2-7, with a possible D match to TRBD2 (5 bases). V was trimmed by 10 bases and J by 0 bases, leaving 13 bases between them. This CDR3 is 13 amino acids long. CDR3 sequence (DNA): TGTGCCACCAGCCCGGGGATCTCCTACGAGCAGTACTTC. Translation gives CATSPGISYEQYF.

This clonotype was detected ten times or more. V gene TRBV7-9 combines with J gene TRBJ2-3; 8 positions agree with TRBD2. The V and J ends lost 5 bases and 2 bases, in that order; junction bases with no gene match: 6. Per germline, CDR1 SEHNR and CDR2 FQNEAQ (reference sequence). There are 15 residues in the CDR3. The CDR3 reads CASSAGTSITDTQYF. CDR3 in DNA: TGTGCCAGCAGCGCCGGGACTAGTATCACAGATACGCAGTATTTT.

The CDR3 here is CASSEDPAGGREQYF. The CDR3 bases are TGTGCCAGCAGTGAAGACCCAGCGGGGGGGCGCGAGCAGTACTTC. The V call is TRBV2, the J call TRBJ2-7; 10 bases agree with TRBD2. Unmatched junction bases numbered 6, after V lost 1 base and J lost 6 bases. CDR3 size: 15 residues. In germline, CDR1 is SNHLY, CDR2 FYNNEI.

The V call is TRBV4-2, the J call TRBJ2-2; no firm D call. V was pared by 1 base and J by 5 bases, with 8 bases between. The CDR3 is 14 amino acids. Germline loops: CDR1 LGHNA, CDR2 YNFKEQ. The CDR3: CASSQVGSTGELFF. For the CDR3, the DNA is TGTGCCAGCAGCCAAGTAGGAAGTACCGGGGAGCTGTTTTTT.

This clonotype occurred a few times. J is TRBJ2-5 and V is TRBV6-5; the match to TRBD1 covers 8 bases. Germline V CDR1 and CDR2: MNHEY, SVGAGI. The trim removed 6 bases at V and 5 bases at J, leaving 11 bases unmatched. The CDR3 is 15 residues long. The CDR3 nucleotides are TGTGCCAGCAGCCCACTGTCAGGGGGCCGGGAGACCCAGTACTTC. This translates into CASSPLSGGRETQYF.

This clonotype was seen only a few times. The chain recombines TRBV4-2 with TRBJ2-2, with 7 bases fitting TRBD1. This CDR3 is built from 18 residues. CDR1 and CDR2 (germline): LGHNA, YNFKEQ. V trimming: 2 bases; J trimming: 0 bases; junction bases outside the gene matches: 9. The DNA for the CDR3 is TGTGCCAGCAGCCAACGAATCAAGGGGACAGCGAACACCGGGGAGCTGTTTTTT. Translating gives CASSQRIKGTANTGELFF.

V usage is TRBV4-2 and J usage is TRBJ2-4; 7 bases agree with TRBD1. The V segment lost 0 bases and the J segment 5 bases; nucleotides outside the gene matches: 7. The CDR3 is 16 amino acids. The V gene's germline CDR1 is LGHNA and CDR2 YNFKEQ. CDR3 nucleotides: TGTGCCAGCAGCCAAGATGTCGCTAGGGGGCAAAACATTCAGTACTTC. This encodes CASSQDVARGQNIQYF.

This clonotype was counted only a few times. CDR3 region: CASSLTLQGLGAFF. The CDR3 DNA reads as TGTGCCAGCAGCTTAACGTTACAGGGTCTCGGAGCTTTCTTT. The V call is TRBV7-2, the J call TRBJ1-1; a weak D match, TRBD1 (6 bases). The CDR3 loop spans 14 amino acids. Germline values: CDR1 SGHTA, CDR2 FQGNSA. Deletions cut 2 bases from V and 10 bases from J, with 17 bases between.

This clonotype came up a few times. V gene TRBV20-1 combines with J gene TRBJ2-7; 7 bases line up with TRBD2. With V trimmed by 1 base and J by 2 bases, 8 bases remained unmatched. The CDR3 sequence is 15 residues long. Per the germline V gene, CDR1 is DFQATT and CDR2 is SNEGSKA (reference sequence). The CDR3 loop reads CSARGTAGRTYEQYF. The DNA for the CDR3 is TGCAGTGCTAGAGGAACAGCGGGGAGAACCTACGAGCAGTACTTC.

This rearrangement joins TRBV6-2 or TRBV6-3 to TRBJ2-7; perhaps TRBD2 as D (5 bases). Germline V gene sequence: CDR1 MNHEY, CDR2 SVGEGT. V lost 6 bases, J lost 4 bases, and 16 bases lay in between. The CDR3 spans 14 residues. The CDR3 DNA is TGTGCCAGCAGCCGAGGGCCATTACCTTACGAGCAGTACGTC. Amino acids: CASSRGPLPYEQYV.

V is TRBV27 and J is TRBJ1-5; D is undetermined. Trimming took 1 base from V and 9 from J, leaving 7 bases between them. This CDR3 spans 12 amino acids. In germline, CDR1 is MNHEY, CDR2 SMNVEV (reference sequence). The CDR3 sequence: CASSLLWGPQHF. In DNA, the CDR3 is TGTGCCAGCAGTTTATTGTGGGGGCCCCAGCATTTT.

The V gene is TRBV5-1, the J gene TRBJ2-3; 7 nucleotides agree with TRBD2. V lost 6 bases to trimming and J lost 4 bases; unmatched junction nucleotides: 14. The CDR3 is 16 residues long. Per germline, CDR1 SGHRS and CDR2 YFSETQ. CDR3 nucleotides: TGCGCCAGCAATTTGGGGAGGGGAGGTGGTCCAGATACGCAGTATTTT. Translated: CASNLGRGGGPDTQYF.

This clonotype was seen a few times. For the CDR3, the DNA is TGTGCCAGCAGTCGGCAACGGGACCAGCCCCAGCATTTT. Its protein product is CASSRQRDQPQHF. The chain joins TRBV3-1 to TRBJ1-5; a possible D gene is TRBD1 (5 bases). V lost 6 bases to trimming and J lost 7 bases, with 13 bases between them. CDR1 LGHDT and CDR2 YNNKEL come from the germline V gene (reference sequence). This CDR3 spans 13 amino acids.

This clonotype was found a few times. This chain joins TRBV28 and TRBJ2-7; D is ambiguous. V was clipped by 5 bases and J by 6 bases, with 11 bases between them. The CDR3 totals 12 residues. Germline CDR1 MDHEN, CDR2 SYDVKM. The CDR3 DNA reads as TGTGCCAGCAGTGCCCCGGGTTTCGAGCAGTACGTC. Translation: CASSAPGFEQYV.

The chain carries TRBV29-1 and TRBJ1-2; TRBD1 might be the D (5 bases). Trimming left V 5 bases short and J 8 bases short, with 12 bases between. The CDR3 length is 11 residues. Per the germline V gene, CDR1 is SQVTM and CDR2 is ANQGSEA. The CDR3 spells CSVHTGNGYTF. CDR3 nucleotides: TGCAGCGTTCATACAGGCAACGGCTACACCTTC. Based on the CDR3 plus reference TRBV29-1 and TRBJ1-2, the full variable domain is SAVISQKPSRDICQRGTSLTIQCQVDSQVTMMFWYRQQPGQSLTLIATANQGSEATYESGFVIDKFPISRPNLTFSTLTVSNMSPEDSSIYLCSVHTGNGYTFGSGTRLTVV.

The rearrangement joins TRBV12-3 or TRBV12-4 to TRBJ2-2; D uncertain. Trimming removed 0 bases at V and 1 base at J, with 6 bases between. The CDR3 is made up of 15 amino acids. CDR3 region: CASSLASRNTGELFF. Here the CDR3 DNA reads TGTGCCAGCAGTTTAGCGTCCCGGAACACCGGGGAGCTGTTTTTT.

This clonotype has just a few counts. The chain combines TRBV10-1 with TRBJ2-3; D unresolved. The CDR3 length is 14 residues. Germline V CDR1 and CDR2: WNHNN, SYGVQD (reference sequence). Trimming took 7 bases from V and 4 from J, leaving 15 bases between them. Written as DNA, the CDR3 is TGCGCCAGCACGGCGGAACTCAGCGCAGATACGCAGTATTTT. It encodes CASTAELSADTQYF.

This clonotype showed up many times. V gene TRBV20-1 combines with J gene TRBJ2-2; TRBD2 might be the D (5 bases). This CDR3 is built from 14 residues. Germline-derived CDR1 and CDR2 are DFQATT and SNEGSKA (reference sequence). The V end lost 2 bases, the J end lost 2 bases, and 9 bases lay between the germline ends. The CDR3: CSARRSGNTGELFF. In nucleotides, the CDR3 is TGCAGTGCTAGAAGGTCGGGAAACACCGGGGAGCTGTTTTTT.

This clonotype was seen a handful of times. This chain joins TRBV5-1 and TRBJ2-5, with 9 bases identical to TRBD1. Trimming at V came to 4 bases and at J to 2 bases, leaving 6 bases not matched to a gene. This CDR3 has 15 residues. Germline V lookup: CDR1 SGHRS, CDR2 YFSETQ. CDR3 residues: CASSTGTGQQETQYF. CDR3 nucleotide sequence: TGCGCCAGCAGCACAGGGACAGGGCAACAAGAGACCCAGTACTTC.

The genes are TRBV7-2 and TRBJ2-1; D is unclear. There are 11 residues in the CDR3. Germline V gene lookup returns CDR1 SGHTA and CDR2 FQGNSA. Trimming pared 5 bases from V and 8 bases from J, leaving 7 bases between. The CDR3: CASSTFDEQFF. The DNA for the CDR3 is TGTGCCAGCAGCACCTTCGATGAGCAGTTCTTC.

The chain joins TRBV5-1 to TRBJ1-2; D is uncertain. The CDR3 spans 13 residues. Germline values: CDR1 SGHRS, CDR2 YFSETQ. V was trimmed by 0 bases and J by 8 bases, leaving 11 bases between them. CDR3 nucleotide sequence: TGCGCCAGCAGCTTGGAAAGGGTAGGGGGCTACACCTTC. It encodes CASSLERVGGYTF.

This clonotype was picked up one time. V is TRBV28 and J is TRBJ1-4, with D perhaps TRBD1 (6 bases). Between the trimmed V and J ends, which lost 3 bases and 8 bases, there was a span of 13 bases. The CDR3 contains 14 residues. CDR1 is MDHEN and CDR2 is SYDVKM in the germline V gene. The CDR3 reads CASSFQGIREKLFF. CDR3 DNA: TGTGCCAGCAGTTTTCAGGGGATAAGAGAAAAACTGTTTTTT.

The rearrangement uses TRBV4-2 and TRBJ2-7, with a weak D call TRBD1 (6 bases). The germline CDR1 and CDR2 sequences are LGHNA and YNFKEQ. The CDR3 covers 14 residues. V lost 0 bases and J lost 7, with 13 bases in between. CDR3 protein: CASSQELGGWEQYF. CDR3 DNA sequence: TGTGCCAGCAGCCAAGAGTTAGGGGGTTGGGAGCAGTACTTC.

This clonotype was seen more than once but under ten times. The chain uses TRBV10-3 and TRBJ2-1; TRBD2 matches at 8 bases. The CDR3 extends over 17 amino acids. Per the germline V gene, CDR1 is ENHRY and CDR2 is SYGVKD. The ends lost 4 bases at V and 4 bases at J; junction bases unmatched: 12. The CDR3 nucleotides are TGTGCCATCAGTGCCTACCGAGCGGGGGCGCCTTACAATGAGCAGTTCTTC. Protein: CAISAYRAGAPYNEQFF.

This clonotype was detected a few times. This sequence joins TRBV4-2 and TRBJ2-2; TRBD1 aligns across 7 bases. Trimming removed 4 bases from V and 4 bases from J; junction bases left unmatched: 9. The CDR3 extends over 16 amino acids. Germline CDR1 is LGHNA and CDR2 is YNFKEQ. CDR3 sequence (DNA): TGTGCCAGCAGCCTAGGAGAGGGGGCAGGCACCGGGGAGCTGTTTTTT. Encoded protein: CASSLGEGAGTGELFF.

The CDR3: CASSSLAGGVARYNEQFF. CDR3 nucleotides: TGTGCCAGCAGCTCACTAGCGGGGGGCGTGGCTAGATACAATGAGCAGTTCTTC. The chain couples TRBV7-8 to TRBJ2-1; 12 bases are a match to TRBD2. Trimming cost V 4 bases and J 4 bases; bases outside gene matches: 11. The CDR3 consists of 18 residues. Germline CDR1 and CDR2: SGHVS and FQNEAQ.

The chain links TRBV20-1 to TRBJ2-3; 9 nucleotides line up with TRBD2. The length of the CDR3 is 15 residues. Germline V gene sequence: CDR1 DFQATT, CDR2 SNEGSKA (reference sequence). Trimming removed 2 bases from V and 4 bases from J; junction bases left unmatched: 7. The CDR3 DNA sequence: TGCAGTGCTAGAAGGGGCGGGGGGGTCCCAGATACGCAGTATTTT. Protein: CSARRGGGVPDTQYF.